This TCR beta chain was sequenced in a study of cytomegalovirus exposure and HLA in healthy donors. About this clone itself: Its antigen remains unidentified.

This CDR3 region has 15 residues. Germline trimming cut 7 bases from V and 3 bases from J; bases unmatched to any gene: 8. Germline CDR1 MDHEN, CDR2 SYDVKM. The PCR made use of 60 Vbeta and 13 Jbeta primers. Clones were read by immunoSEQ multiplex PCR, and TCRdb kept only the in-frame ones, dropping some. The sample lists some 170,000 clones, roughly four fifths occurring once. Overall study findings and caveats: As immune exposure information, only CMV serostatus was available. Researchers reported in a later analysis that a missense DCLRE1C variant was tied to TCR beta V- and J-gene trimming.

The chain combines TRBV28 with TRBJ2-1, with 8 nucleotides matching TRBD1. This clonotype was sampled from a man aged 60 to 69 in good health and CMV-seronegative. The sequencing input was PBMCs. The CDR3 region is CASTLDRGGYNEQFF. The CDR3 nucleotides are TGTGCCAGCACCCTTGACAGGGGAGGCTACAATGAGCAGTTCTTC.